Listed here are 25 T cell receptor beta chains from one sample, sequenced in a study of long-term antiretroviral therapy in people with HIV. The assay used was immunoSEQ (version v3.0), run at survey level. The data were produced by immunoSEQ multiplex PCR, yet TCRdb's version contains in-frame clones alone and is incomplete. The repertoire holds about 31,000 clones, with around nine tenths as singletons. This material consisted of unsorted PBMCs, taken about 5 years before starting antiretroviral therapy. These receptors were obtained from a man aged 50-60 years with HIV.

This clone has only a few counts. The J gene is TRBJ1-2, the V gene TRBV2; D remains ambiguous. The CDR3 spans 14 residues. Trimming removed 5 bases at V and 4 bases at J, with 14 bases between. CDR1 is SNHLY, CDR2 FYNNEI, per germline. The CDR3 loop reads CASSMSGLPYGYTF. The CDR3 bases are TGTGCCAGCAGTATGTCGGGATTACCCTATGGCTACACCTTC. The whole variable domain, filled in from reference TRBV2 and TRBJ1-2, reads EPEVTQTPSHQVTQMGQEVILRCVPISNHLYFYWYRQILGQKVEFLVSFYNNEISEKSEIFDDQFSVERPDGSNFTLKIRSTKLEDSAMYFCASSMSGLPYGYTFGSGTRLTVV.

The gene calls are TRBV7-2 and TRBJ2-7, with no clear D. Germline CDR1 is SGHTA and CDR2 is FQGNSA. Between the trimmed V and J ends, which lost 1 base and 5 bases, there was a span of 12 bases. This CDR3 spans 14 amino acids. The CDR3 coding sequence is TGTGCCAGCAGCTTAGACAGCAGGCGCCACGAGCAGTACTTC. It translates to CASSLDSRRHEQYF.

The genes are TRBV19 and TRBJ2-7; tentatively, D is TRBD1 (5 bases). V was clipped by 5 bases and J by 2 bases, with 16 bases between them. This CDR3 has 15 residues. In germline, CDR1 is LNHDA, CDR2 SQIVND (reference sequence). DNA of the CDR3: TGTGCCAGTAGTCAAAAAAACAGGTATGCCTACGAGCAGTACTTC. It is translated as CASSQKNRYAYEQYF. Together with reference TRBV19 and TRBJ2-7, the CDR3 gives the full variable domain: DGGITQSPKYLFRKEGQNVTLSCEQNLNHDAMYWYRQDPGQGLRLIYYSQIVNDFQKGDIAEGYSVSREKKESFPLTVTSAQKNPTAFYLCASSQKNRYAYEQYFGPGTRLTVT.

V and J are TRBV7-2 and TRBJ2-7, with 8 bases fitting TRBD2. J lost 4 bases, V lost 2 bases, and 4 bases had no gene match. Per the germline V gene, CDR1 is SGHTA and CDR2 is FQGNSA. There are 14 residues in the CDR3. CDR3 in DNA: TGTGCCAGCAGCTTACGGGGGGGCGAATACGAGCAGTACTTC. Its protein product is CASSLRGGEYEQYF.

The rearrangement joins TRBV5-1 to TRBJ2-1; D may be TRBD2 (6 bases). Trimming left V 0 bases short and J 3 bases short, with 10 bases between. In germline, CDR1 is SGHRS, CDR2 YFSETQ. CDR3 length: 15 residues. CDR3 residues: CASSLAGGGYNEQFF. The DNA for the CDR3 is TGCGCCAGCAGCTTGGCTGGGGGAGGCTACAATGAGCAGTTCTTC.

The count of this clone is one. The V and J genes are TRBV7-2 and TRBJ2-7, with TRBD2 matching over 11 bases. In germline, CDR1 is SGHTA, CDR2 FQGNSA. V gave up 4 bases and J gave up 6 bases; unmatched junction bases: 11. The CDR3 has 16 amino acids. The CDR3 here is CASSSQLAGVGSEQYF. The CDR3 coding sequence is TGTGCCAGCAGCTCCCAACTAGCGGGAGTAGGAAGCGAGCAGTACTTC.

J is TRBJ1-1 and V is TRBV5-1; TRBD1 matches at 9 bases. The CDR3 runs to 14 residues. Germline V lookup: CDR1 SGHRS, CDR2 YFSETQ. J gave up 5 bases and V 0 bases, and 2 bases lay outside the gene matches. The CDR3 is CASSLADRGTEAFF. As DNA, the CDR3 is TGCGCCAGCAGCTTGGCCGACAGGGGGACTGAAGCTTTCTTT. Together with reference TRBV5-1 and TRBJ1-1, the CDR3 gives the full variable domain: KAGVTQTPRYLIKTRGQQVTLSCSPISGHRSVSWYQQTPGQGLQFLFEYFSETQRNKGNFPGRFSGRQFSNSRSEMNVSTLELGDSALYLCASSLADRGTEAFFGQGTRLTVV.

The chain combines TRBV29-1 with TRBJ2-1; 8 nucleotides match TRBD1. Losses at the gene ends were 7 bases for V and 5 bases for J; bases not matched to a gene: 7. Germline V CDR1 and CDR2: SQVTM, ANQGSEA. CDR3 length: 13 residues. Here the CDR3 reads CSAAGQADNEQFF. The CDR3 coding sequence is TGCAGCGCCGCGGGACAGGCAGACAATGAGCAGTTCTTC.

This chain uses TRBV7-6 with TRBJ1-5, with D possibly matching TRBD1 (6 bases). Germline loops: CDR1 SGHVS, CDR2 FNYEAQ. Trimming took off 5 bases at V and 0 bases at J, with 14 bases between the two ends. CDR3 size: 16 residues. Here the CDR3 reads CASSPAGGHSNQPQHF. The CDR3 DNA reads TGTGCCAGCAGCCCCGCGGGGGGCCATAGCAATCAGCCCCAGCATTTT.

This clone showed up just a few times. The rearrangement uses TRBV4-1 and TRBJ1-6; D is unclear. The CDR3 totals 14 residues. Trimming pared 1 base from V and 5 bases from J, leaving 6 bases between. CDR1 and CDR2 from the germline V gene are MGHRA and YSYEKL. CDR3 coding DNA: TGCGCCAGCAGCCAAGTTGGGAATAATTCACCCCTCCACTTT. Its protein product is CASSQVGNNSPLHF.

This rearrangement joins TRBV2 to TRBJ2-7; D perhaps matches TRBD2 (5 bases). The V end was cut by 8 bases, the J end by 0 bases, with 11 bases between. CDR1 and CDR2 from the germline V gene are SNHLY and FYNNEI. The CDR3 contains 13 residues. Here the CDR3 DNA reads TGTGCCAGCGGGCGGGCTAGCTCCTACGAGCAGTACTTC. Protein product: CASGRASSYEQYF.

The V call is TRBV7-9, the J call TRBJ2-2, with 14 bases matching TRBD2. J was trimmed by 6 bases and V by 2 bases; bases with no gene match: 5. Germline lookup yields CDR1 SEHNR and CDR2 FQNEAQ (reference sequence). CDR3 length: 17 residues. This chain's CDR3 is CASSLRRLAGGPGELFF. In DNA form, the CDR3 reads TGTGCCAGCAGCTTAAGGCGACTAGCGGGAGGGCCCGGGGAGCTGTTTTTT. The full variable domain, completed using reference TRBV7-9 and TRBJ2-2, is DTGVSQNPRHKITKRGQNVTFRCDPISEHNRLYWYRQTLGQGPEFLTYFQNEAQLEKSRLLSDRFSAERPKGSFSTLEIQRTEQGDSAMYLCASSLRRLAGGPGELFFGEGSRLTVL.

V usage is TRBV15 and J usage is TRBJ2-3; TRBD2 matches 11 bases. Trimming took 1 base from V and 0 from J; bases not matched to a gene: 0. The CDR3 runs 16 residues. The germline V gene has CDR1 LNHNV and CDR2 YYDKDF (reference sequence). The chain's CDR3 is CATSRGLAGSTDTQYF. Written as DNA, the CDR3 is TGTGCCACCAGCAGAGGACTAGCGGGGAGCACAGATACGCAGTATTTT.

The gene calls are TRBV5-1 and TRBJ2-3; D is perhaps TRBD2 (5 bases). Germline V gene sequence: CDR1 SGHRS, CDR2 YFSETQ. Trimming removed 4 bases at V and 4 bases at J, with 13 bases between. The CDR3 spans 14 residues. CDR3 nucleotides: TGCGCCAGCAGCCCATCTAGCTTTCCAGATACGCAGTATTTT. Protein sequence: CASSPSSFPDTQYF. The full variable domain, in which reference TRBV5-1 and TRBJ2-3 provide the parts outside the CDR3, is KAGVTQTPRYLIKTRGQQVTLSCSPISGHRSVSWYQQTPGQGLQFLFEYFSETQRNKGNFPGRFSGRQFSNSRSEMNVSTLELGDSALYLCASSPSSFPDTQYFGPGTRLTVL.

CDR3 nucleotides: TGCGCCAGCAGCTTGGATAAAGATACGCAGTATTTT. Translating gives CASSLDKDTQYF. The J gene is TRBJ2-3, the V gene TRBV5-1, with unresolved D. Trimming took off 0 bases at V and 5 bases at J, with 4 bases between the two ends. The CDR3 runs to 12 residues. The germline V gene has CDR1 SGHRS and CDR2 YFSETQ.

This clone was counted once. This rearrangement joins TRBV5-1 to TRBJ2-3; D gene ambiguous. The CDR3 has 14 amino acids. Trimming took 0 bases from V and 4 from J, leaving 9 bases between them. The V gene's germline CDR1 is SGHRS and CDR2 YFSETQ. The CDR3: CASSLDRVADTQYF. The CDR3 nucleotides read TGCGCCAGCAGCTTGGACCGTGTCGCAGATACGCAGTATTTT. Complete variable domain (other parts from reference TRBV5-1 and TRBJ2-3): KAGVTQTPRYLIKTRGQQVTLSCSPISGHRSVSWYQQTPGQGLQFLFEYFSETQRNKGNFPGRFSGRQFSNSRSEMNVSTLELGDSALYLCASSLDRVADTQYFGPGTRLTVL.

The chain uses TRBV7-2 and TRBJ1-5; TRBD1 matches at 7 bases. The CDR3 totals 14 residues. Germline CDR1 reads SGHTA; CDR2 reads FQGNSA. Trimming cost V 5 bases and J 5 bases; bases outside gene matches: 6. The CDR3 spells CASSPGGYHQPQHF. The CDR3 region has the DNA TGTGCCAGCAGCCCAGGGGGATATCATCAGCCCCAGCATTTT.

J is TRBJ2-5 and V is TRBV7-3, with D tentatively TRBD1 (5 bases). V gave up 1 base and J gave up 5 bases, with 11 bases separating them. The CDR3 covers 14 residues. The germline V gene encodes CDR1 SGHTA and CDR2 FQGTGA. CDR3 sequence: CASSLRGPGETQYF. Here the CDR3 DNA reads TGTGCCAGCAGCTTAAGAGGCCCAGGGGAGACCCAGTACTTC.

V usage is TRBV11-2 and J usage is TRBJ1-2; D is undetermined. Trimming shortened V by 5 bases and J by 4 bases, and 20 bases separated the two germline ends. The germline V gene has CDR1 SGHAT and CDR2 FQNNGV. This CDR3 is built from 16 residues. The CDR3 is CASSGNLNQNPYGYTF. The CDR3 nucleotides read TGTGCCAGCAGCGGTAATCTGAACCAAAACCCCTATGGCTACACCTTC.

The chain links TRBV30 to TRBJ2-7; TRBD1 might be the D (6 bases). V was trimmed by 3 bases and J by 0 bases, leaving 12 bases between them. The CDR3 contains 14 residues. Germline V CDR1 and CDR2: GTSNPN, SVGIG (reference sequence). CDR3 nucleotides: TGTGCCTGGAGGGGGTGGGACAACTCCTACGAGCAGTACTTC. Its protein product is CAWRGWDNSYEQYF.

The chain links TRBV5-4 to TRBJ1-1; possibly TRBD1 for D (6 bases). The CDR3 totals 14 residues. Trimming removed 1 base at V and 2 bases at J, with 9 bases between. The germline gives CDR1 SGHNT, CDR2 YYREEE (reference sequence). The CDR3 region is CASSLQGRNTEAFF. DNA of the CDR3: TGTGCCAGCAGCTTGCAGGGGCGAAACACTGAAGCTTTCTTT.

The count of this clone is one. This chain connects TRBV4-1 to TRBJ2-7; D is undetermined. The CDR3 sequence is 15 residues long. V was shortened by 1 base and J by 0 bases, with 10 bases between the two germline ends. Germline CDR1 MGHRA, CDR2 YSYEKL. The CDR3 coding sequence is TGCGCCAGCAGCCAAGTAGTTGGCAGCTCCTACGAGCAGTACTTC. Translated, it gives CASSQVVGSSYEQYF.

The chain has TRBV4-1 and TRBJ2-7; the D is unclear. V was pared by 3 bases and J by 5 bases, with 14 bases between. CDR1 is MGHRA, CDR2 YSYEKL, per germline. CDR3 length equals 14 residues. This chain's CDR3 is CASSQTGGRHEQYF. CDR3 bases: TGCGCCAGCAGCCAGACGGGTGGAAGGCACGAGCAGTACTTC.

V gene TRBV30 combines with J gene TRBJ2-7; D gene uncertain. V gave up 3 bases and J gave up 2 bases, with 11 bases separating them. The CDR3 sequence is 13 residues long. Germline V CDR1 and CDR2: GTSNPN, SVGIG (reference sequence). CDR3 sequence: CAWRVASTYEQYF. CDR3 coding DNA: TGTGCCTGGAGGGTCGCAAGCACCTACGAGCAGTACTTC.

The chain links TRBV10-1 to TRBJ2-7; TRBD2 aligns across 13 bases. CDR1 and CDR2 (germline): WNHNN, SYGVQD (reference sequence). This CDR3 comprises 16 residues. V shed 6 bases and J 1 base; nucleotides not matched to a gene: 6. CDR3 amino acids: CASRRLAGGLSYEQYF. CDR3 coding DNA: TGCGCCAGCAGAAGACTAGCGGGAGGTTTATCCTACGAGCAGTACTTC.